What follows are 3 T cell receptor beta chains derived from one specimen sequenced in a study of cytomegalovirus exposure and HLA in healthy donors. 60 Vbeta and 13 Jbeta primers were used in PCR. Repertoires were generated with immunoSEQ multiplex PCR, while TCRdb's copy carries only in-frame clones and drops some. The profile shows approximately 170,000 clones, 75% to 90% of them singletons. The sample was PBMCs. These receptors were obtained from a male donor in good health and CMV-seronegative.

CDR3 DNA sequence: TGTGCCAGTGGGACAGGGAGAACCTCTGGGGCCAACGTCCTGACTTTC. Translated: CASGTGRTSGANVLTF. This chain links TRBV19 with TRBJ2-6; 9 bases agree with TRBD1. The CDR3 contains 16 residues. Trimming cost V 8 bases and J 0 bases; bases outside gene matches: 5. Per germline, CDR1 LNHDA and CDR2 SQIVND (reference sequence). The variable domain in full, with the rest retrieved from reference TRBV19 and TRBJ2-6, is DGGITQSPKYLFRKEGQNVTLSCEQNLNHDAMYWYRQDPGQGLRLIYYSQIVNDFQKGDIAEGYSVSREKKESFPLTVTSAQKNPTAFYLCASGTGRTSGANVLTFGAGSRLTVL.

The chain recombines TRBV2 with TRBJ1-6, with D hard to call. The ends were cut back, 7 bases at V and 14 bases at J, with 9 bases in the middle. This CDR3 spans 10 amino acids. Germline values: CDR1 SNHLY, CDR2 FYNNEI. As DNA, the CDR3 is TGTGCCAGCACCGGTTTCACCCTCCACTTT. Its protein product is CASTGFTLHF. Drawing the rest from reference TRBV2 and TRBJ1-6, the complete variable domain is EPEVTQTPSHQVTQMGQEVILRCVPISNHLYFYWYRQILGQKVEFLVSFYNNEISEKSEIFDDQFSVERPDGSNFTLKIRSTKLEDSAMYFCASTGFTLHFGNGTRLTVT.

The chain employs TRBV2 and TRBJ1-2; 9 bases map to TRBD1. This CDR3 spans 16 amino acids. Looked up from germline, CDR1 is SNHLY and CDR2 is FYNNEI. Unmatched junction bases numbered 11, after V lost 2 bases and J lost 7 bases. In DNA, the CDR3 is TGTGCCAGCAGTGAAATTCGGACAGGGGCCTTTGGTGGCTACACCTTC. Translation: CASSEIRTGAFGGYTF.